This T cell receptor (beta chain) originates from a study of breast tumors, draining lymph nodes, adjacent tissues. Whole-study results and caveats: The lymph node origin of tumor T cells was framed as consistent with a hypothesis, not demonstrated. Findings are consistent with lymph node origin and intratumoral expansion of most tumor T cells. Luminal-like breast cancer showed significantly greater tumor-nontumor repertoire similarity than basal-like breast cancer did. Tumor repertoires ranked between lymph nodes and nontumor tissue in diversity, with V and J gene preferences.

This clonotype was seen ten or more times. Its antigen is unknown. The lymph nodes were axillary draining lymph nodes from breast cancer patients. Per germline, CDR1 SGHRS and CDR2 YFSETQ. The CDR3 sequence is 15 residues long. Trimming shortened V by 5 bases and J by 7 bases, and 19 bases separated the two germline ends. TCRdb analysed the multiplex PCR reads with MiXCR anew, one entry per CDR3 protein. In the table there are roughly 120,000 distinct CDR3 sequences, roughly 21% of which are singletons. The sample consisted of axillary lymph node tissue. This TCR was sampled from a female donor with breast cancer. Some clones in this sample may be carry-over from other donors' samples. The V gene is TRBV5-1, the J gene TRBJ2-1; tentatively, D is TRBD1 (5 bases). DNA of the CDR3: TGCGCCAGCAGGGATGTTCCGACAGTCGGGAATGAGCAGTTCTTC. Translated, it gives CASRDVPTVGNEQFF.